Shown below are 23 T cell receptor beta chains from a single sample sequenced in a study of shared clonotypes between healthy human individuals. Here immunoSEQ multiplex PCR was the method, and the copy in TCRdb shows in-frame clones only, minus some. The table has more than 2 million clones, 90% to 96% seen once. Sequenced input: naive CD4+ T cells sorted from blood. Subset reported: CD45RA+ positively selected. The receptor source for this set is a man between 18 and 29 years old in good health.

The chain has TRBV30 and TRBJ2-7; unclear D gene. The CDR3 extends over 11 amino acids. Germline V gene lookup returns CDR1 GTSNPN and CDR2 SVGIG (reference sequence). V lost 0 bases and J 7 bases, leaving 7 bases between the germline ends. CDR3 sequence: CAWSVAKEQYF. The CDR3 region has the DNA TGTGCCTGGAGTGTTGCGAAGGAGCAGTACTTC.

CDR3 nucleotides: TGTGCCAGCTTAAAAGGGGCCGGGAGCGGGGAGCTGTTTTTT. As protein: CASLKGAGSGELFF. This chain links TRBV2 with TRBJ2-2, with D possibly TRBD2 on 6 matching bases. The CDR3 is 14 residues long. Germline CDR1 is SNHLY and CDR2 is FYNNEI. V lost 8 bases and J 7 bases, leaving 17 bases between the germline ends.

The V and J genes are TRBV2 and TRBJ1-6; no definite D call. With 2 bases removed from V and 7 bases from J, the gap between germline ends came to 9 bases. Germline CDR1 and CDR2: SNHLY and FYNNEI. The CDR3 runs 14 residues. The CDR3 sequence is CASSELQQNSPLHF. As DNA, the CDR3 is TGTGCCAGCAGTGAACTACAGCAAAATTCACCCCTCCACTTT.

The rearrangement uses TRBV6-1 and TRBJ1-5; D gene ambiguous. The ends were cut back, 5 bases at V and 6 bases at J, with 11 bases in the middle. In germline, CDR1 is MNHNS, CDR2 SASEGT. This CDR3 has 13 amino acids. The chain's CDR3 is CASSLDPVQPQHF. CDR3 bases: TGTGCCAGCAGTTTGGACCCCGTTCAGCCCCAGCATTTT.

This clone was detected once. The same CDR3 also results from other DNA sequences found in this sample. The chain joins TRBV5-6 to TRBJ2-7, with a possible D match to TRBD1 (5 bases). Germline CDR1 is SGHDT and CDR2 is YYEEEE. V gave up 4 bases and J gave up 2 bases, with 10 bases separating them. This CDR3 spans 13 amino acids. DNA of the CDR3: TGTGCCAGCAGCCTTGACAGCCCCTACGAGCAGTACTTC. Its protein product is CASSLDSPYEQYF.

The rearrangement links TRBV5-1 to TRBJ2-1, with D perhaps being TRBD1 or TRBD2 (6 bases each). Germline CDR1 and CDR2: SGHRS and YFSETQ. The CDR3 covers 14 residues. V lost 4 bases to trimming and J lost 7 bases, with 15 bases between them. Here the CDR3 DNA reads TGCGCCAGCAGCCCGGAGGGGGGTGGAAATGAGCAGTTCTTC. Amino acids: CASSPEGGGNEQFF. The whole variable domain, filled in from reference TRBV5-1 and TRBJ2-1, reads KAGVTQTPRYLIKTRGQQVTLSCSPISGHRSVSWYQQTPGQGLQFLFEYFSETQRNKGNFPGRFSGRQFSNSRSEMNVSTLELGDSALYLCASSPEGGGNEQFFGPGTRLTVL.

The rearrangement uses TRBV7-2 and TRBJ2-7, with D uncertain. The CDR3 extends over 14 amino acids. Deletions cut 5 bases from V and 5 bases from J, with 16 bases between. CDR1 is SGHTA, CDR2 FQGNSA, per germline. The CDR3 sequence is CASSPVKGLNEQYF. CDR3 DNA: TGTGCCAGCAGCCCTGTAAAGGGATTGAACGAGCAGTACTTC.

To note about this clone: Other DNA variants within this sample encode the same CDR3. The rearrangement joins TRBV19 to TRBJ1-6; 7 positions agree with TRBD1. The germline V gene has CDR1 LNHDA and CDR2 SQIVND (reference sequence). The CDR3 covers 15 residues. J gave up 2 bases and V 3 bases, and 1 base lay outside the gene matches. CDR3 sequence (DNA): TGTGCCAGTAGTATTGGGACAGCCTATAATTCACCCCTCCACTTT. This sequence encodes CASSIGTAYNSPLHF.

CDR3 sequence: CASSFGAGTGTEAFF. The CDR3 DNA reads TGCGCCAGCAGCTTTGGAGCCGGGACAGGGACTGAAGCTTTCTTT. This rearrangement joins TRBV5-1 to TRBJ1-1, with TRBD1 matching 9 bases. This CDR3 spans 15 amino acids. CDR1 is SGHRS and CDR2 is YFSETQ in the germline V gene. Trimming cost V 2 bases and J 5 bases; bases outside gene matches: 7.

The genes are TRBV7-9 and TRBJ1-5; D might be TRBD1 (6 bases). The CDR3 contains 15 residues. The germline CDR1 and CDR2 sequences are SEHNR and FQNEAQ (reference sequence). V was pared by 3 bases and J by 8 bases, with 17 bases between. CDR3 sequence reads: CASSLGSGAGEPQHF. The CDR3 region has the DNA TGTGCCAGCAGCTTGGGTTCGGGGGCCGGAGAGCCCCAGCATTTT.

Notes on this clone: The identical CDR3 is also encoded by other nucleotide sequences in the sample. The chain links TRBV30 to TRBJ1-1; D possibly corresponds to TRBD1 (6 bases). V lost 0 bases, J lost 1 base, and 9 bases lay in between. Germline V gene data show CDR1 as GTSNPN and CDR2 as SVGIG (reference sequence). CDR3 length: 14 amino acids. DNA for the CDR3: TGTGCCTGGAGTGTTGGCAGGGGGAACACTGAAGCTTTCTTT. Translated: CAWSVGRGNTEAFF. Combining the CDR3 with reference TRBV30 and TRBJ1-1 gives the whole variable domain SQTIHQWPATLVQPVGSPLSLECTVEGTSNPNLYWYRQAAGRGLQLLFYSVGIGQISSEVPQNLSASRPQDRQFILSSKKLLLSDSGFYLCAWSVGRGNTEAFFGQGTRLTVV.

In regard to this clone: Other DNA sequences of this sample code for an identical CDR3. V gene TRBV20-1 combines with J gene TRBJ2-7; D is unresolved. This CDR3 has 11 amino acids. V lost 4 bases and J lost 1, with 5 bases in between. Germline V gene lookup returns CDR1 DFQATT and CDR2 SNEGSKA (reference sequence). In DNA, the CDR3 is TGCAGTGCTACCCGGTCCTACGAGCAGTACTTC. Amino acid sequence: CSATRSYEQYF.

CDR3 DNA sequence: TGTGCCAGCAGCTTGACGGGACCTCCAGATACGCAGTATTTT. As protein: CASSLTGPPDTQYF. The chain recombines TRBV5-4 with TRBJ2-3; tentatively, D is TRBD1 or TRBD2 (5 bases each). The V end was cut by 1 base, the J end by 4 bases, with 10 bases between. This CDR3 has 14 amino acids. Germline V CDR1 and CDR2: SGHNT, YYREEE (reference sequence).

CDR3 in amino acids: CASSDLGFTGELFF. The CDR3 region has the DNA TGTGCCAGCTCCGACCTAGGGTTCACCGGGGAGCTGTTTTTT. V is TRBV27 and J is TRBJ2-2; D gene uncertain. CDR3 length: 14 residues. The V and J ends lost 8 bases and 4 bases respectively, with 14 bases between them. In germline, CDR1 is MNHEY, CDR2 SMNVEV (reference sequence).

In DNA, the CDR3 is TGTGCCTGGAGTGTACCGGGGAGAAGCTCTGGAAACACCATATATTTT. This gives the protein CAWSVPGRSSGNTIYF. The chain has TRBV30 and TRBJ1-3; D call uncertain. Trimming took off 0 bases at V and 0 bases at J, with 12 bases between the two ends. In germline, CDR1 is GTSNPN, CDR2 SVGIG (reference sequence). The CDR3 has 16 amino acids.

The V gene is TRBV5-1, the J gene TRBJ1-2; 10 nucleotides match TRBD1. V was pared by 0 bases and J by 2 bases, with 4 bases of the junction left unmatched. Germline V gene data show CDR1 as SGHRS and CDR2 as YFSETQ. The CDR3 totals 16 residues. CDR3 region: CASSLGTDRGNYGYTF. CDR3 nucleotide sequence: TGCGCCAGCAGCTTGGGAACGGACAGGGGGAACTATGGCTACACCTTC. Full variable domain (rest looked up from reference TRBV5-1 and TRBJ1-2): KAGVTQTPRYLIKTRGQQVTLSCSPISGHRSVSWYQQTPGQGLQFLFEYFSETQRNKGNFPGRFSGRQFSNSRSEMNVSTLELGDSALYLCASSLGTDRGNYGYTFGSGTRLTVV.

CDR3 region: CASSPGLAGGGEQFF. CDR3 coding DNA: TGTGCCAGCAGCCCAGGACTAGCGGGGGGAGGTGAGCAGTTCTTC. The rearrangement joins TRBV11-3 to TRBJ2-1; 14 bases agree with TRBD2. Per the germline V gene, CDR1 is SGHNT and CDR2 is YENEEA. V lost 5 bases, J lost 9 bases, and 6 bases stayed unmatched. CDR3 length: 15 residues. Looking up the rest from reference TRBV11-3 and TRBJ2-1 gives the full variable domain: EAGVVQSPRYKIIEKKQPVAFWCNPISGHNTLYWYLQNLGQGPELLIRYENEEAVDDSQLPKDRFSAERLKGVDSTLKIQPAELGDSAVYLCASSPGLAGGGEQFFGPGTRLTVL.

Regarding this clone: Other DNA sequences in this specimen translate into the identical CDR3. V usage is TRBV27 and J usage is TRBJ1-1, with 9 bases aligning to TRBD1. J lost 0 bases, V lost 6 bases, and 2 bases had no gene match. This CDR3 is built from 14 residues. In germline, CDR1 is MNHEY, CDR2 SMNVEV (reference sequence). The CDR3 is CASRGDRVNTEAFF. CDR3 nucleotide sequence: TGTGCCAGCAGAGGGGACAGGGTGAACACTGAAGCTTTCTTT.

This clone has just a few counts. This chain links TRBV9 with TRBJ1-2, with 8 bases aligning to TRBD1. Germline loops: CDR1 SGDLS, CDR2 YYNGEE. The CDR3 loop spans 15 amino acids. Trimming removed 3 bases from V and 8 bases from J; junction bases left unmatched: 12. The DNA of the CDR3 is TGTGCCAGCAGCGCGCCGTACCGGACAGGGAGAGGCTACACCTTC. It specifies CASSAPYRTGRGYTF.

The rearrangement uses TRBV11-2 and TRBJ2-7; TRBD1 agrees at 8 bases. The CDR3 runs to 18 residues. The V segment lost 1 base and the J segment 4 bases; nucleotides outside the gene matches: 15. Germline V lookup: CDR1 SGHAT, CDR2 FQNNGV. The CDR3 DNA reads as TGTGCCAGCAGCTTAGTTAGACTCCGGGACAGGCGTTTATACGAGCAGTACTTC. Translating gives CASSLVRLRDRRLYEQYF.

This chain uses TRBV5-8 with TRBJ1-5; unclear D gene. The CDR3 covers 16 residues. V was trimmed by 0 bases and J by 0 bases, leaving 10 bases between them. The germline CDR1 and CDR2 sequences are SGHTS and YDEGEE. CDR3 nucleotide sequence: TGTGCCAGCAGCTTGGTTTCAGGTCATAGCAATCAGCCCCAGCATTTT. It translates to CASSLVSGHSNQPQHF.

For this clone: Other DNA variants within this sample encode the same CDR3. The V gene is TRBV5-6, the J gene TRBJ2-5; D not certain. The CDR3 has 13 residues. CDR1 SGHDT and CDR2 YYEEEE come from the germline V gene. V was pared by 0 bases and J by 5 bases, with 8 bases between. This CDR3 is CASSLGLQETQYF. For the CDR3, the DNA is TGTGCCAGCAGCTTGGGGCTCCAGGAGACCCAGTACTTC.

The chain uses TRBV5-1 and TRBJ1-6; TRBD1 aligns across 7 bases. This CDR3 is built from 14 residues. The J segment lost 5 bases and the V segment lost 4 bases, leaving 3 bases of the junction unmatched. The V gene's germline CDR1 is SGHRS and CDR2 YFSETQ. CDR3 sequence reads: CASSVDRDNSPLHF. As DNA, the CDR3 is TGCGCCAGCAGCGTCGACAGGGATAATTCACCCCTCCACTTT.